This T cell receptor (beta chain) was sequenced for a study of cytomegalovirus exposure and HLA in healthy donors. Across the study: Early release data held 75 million to 90 million unique TCRs from HLA-typed donors.

Per the germline V gene, CDR1 is SGHVS and CDR2 is FNYEAQ. V trimming: 3 bases; J trimming: 0 bases; junction bases outside the gene matches: 6. The CDR3 length is 18 residues. Study-wide findings and caveats: Later analysis identified a missense DCLRE1C variant that was linked to TCR beta V- and J-gene trimming. When presence/absence was analysed, sequencing depth was taken to be roughly uniform across donors. When the data were analyzed later, several of the most significant clusters appeared to be linked to common viral pathogens.

This clone was counted a few times. Antigen: not known. Vbeta (60) and Jbeta (13) primers were used in the PCR. Data came from immunoSEQ multiplex PCR; TCRdb stores just in-frame clones and leaves some out. The table includes 110,000 to 150,000 clones, around 10% detected once. Sample: PBMCs. The J gene is TRBJ2-3, the V gene TRBV7-6; TRBD2 agrees at 13 bases. The receptor was derived from a man in his forties or fifties in good health and CMV-seronegative. The CDR3 spells CASSFIPGLAGSTDTQYF. The CDR3 nucleotides read TGTGCCAGCAGCTTTATCCCGGGACTAGCGGGGAGCACAGATACGCAGTATTTT.